This T cell receptor (beta chain) emerged from a study of memory CD4+ T cells and cytomegalovirus serostatus. V dropped 6 bases and J dropped 5 bases, with 20 bases sitting between them. CDR1 is MRHNA, CDR2 SNTAGT, per germline. This CDR3 spans 16 amino acids. The sort gate was single viable CD3+CD4+CD8-CD45RO+ cells for memory CD4+ T cells. Method: immunoSEQ multiplex PCR; TCRdb's copy keeps in-frame clones and lacks some. The sample lists roughly 45,000 clones; roughly 78% were seen once. Sequencing input: memory CD4+ T cells from blood. The sequence was collected from an adult in good health and CMV-seronegative. The J gene is TRBJ2-1, the V gene TRBV6-4; no clear D gene. DNA for the CDR3: TGTGCCAGCAGCGTAGCCTCAACCTACCGGAACAATGAGCAGTTCTTC. This codes for CASSVASTYRNNEQFF.